The 14 T cell receptor beta chains reported below all come from one sample, sequenced in a study of shared clonotypes between healthy human individuals. Assay used: immunoSEQ multiplex PCR; TCRdb lists only in-frame clones, some missing. The repertoire holds 100,000 or so clones, with less than 60% as singletons. Sequencing used PBMCs. These receptors originate from a woman aged 40 to 50 in good health. Some clones in this sample may be carry-over from other donors' samples.

This clone was observed a handful of times. This chain connects TRBV11-2 to TRBJ2-7; TRBD2 matches at 9 bases. The V and J ends lost 1 base and 5 bases, in that order; junction bases with no gene match: 6. Germline CDR1 SGHAT, CDR2 FQNNGV. CDR3 length equals 15 residues. The CDR3 sequence: CASSLGIGGRDEQYF. As DNA, the CDR3 is TGTGCCAGCAGCTTAGGCATAGGCGGGAGGGACGAGCAGTACTTC.

This clone turned up a few times. The chain employs TRBV30 and TRBJ2-1, with 8 nucleotides matching TRBD2. The CDR3 totals 13 residues. Germline V gives CDR1 GTSNPN, CDR2 SVGIG (reference sequence). V shed 3 bases, J shed 4 bases, and the junction held 2 bases outside the gene matches. The CDR3: CAWSTSGYNEQFF. CDR3 in DNA: TGTGCCTGGAGCACTAGCGGATACAATGAGCAGTTCTTC.

This chain joins TRBV11-2 and TRBJ2-7, with D uncertain. This CDR3 region has 13 residues. Trimming took 3 bases from V and 5 from J, leaving 11 bases between them. Germline CDR1 SGHAT, CDR2 FQNNGV. Written as DNA, the CDR3 is TGTGCCAGCAGCTTTTCGTTTTCCCACGAGCAGTACTTC. It is translated as CASSFSFSHEQYF.

Turning to this clone: One junction end does not reproduce the germline sequence, and a read error may be involved. This sequence joins TRBV7-9 and TRBJ1-4, with a weak D call TRBD1 (5 bases). Germline-derived CDR1 and CDR2 are SEHNR and FQNEAQ (reference sequence). CDR3 length equals 15 residues. The CDR3, as DNA: TGTGCTAGCAGCTCGGGGCGCCGGGAGGGTGAAAAACTGTTTTTT. The encoded protein is CASSSGRREGEKLFF.

The chain carries TRBV25-1 and TRBJ2-3; 8 nucleotides line up with TRBD2. Germline CDR1 and CDR2: MGHDK and SYGVNS. The trim removed 4 bases at V and 6 bases at J, leaving 9 bases unmatched. CDR3 size: 15 residues. The CDR3 protein is CASSAQAGVRDTQYF. CDR3 coding DNA: TGTGCCAGCAGTGCTCAAGCGGGAGTACGGGATACGCAGTATTTT.

The chain employs TRBV4-1 and TRBJ1-2; no firm D call. The CDR3 has 16 residues. CDR1 and CDR2 from the germline V gene are MGHRA and YSYEKL. The germline V and J ends were trimmed by 1 base and 2 bases, with 14 bases remaining between them. The CDR3 region has the DNA TGCGCCAGCAGCCAAGGGAACGGCAGAGAGAACTATGGCTACACCTTC. It codes for CASSQGNGRENYGYTF.

This clone was observed many times. The chain carries TRBV27 and TRBJ2-2; D ambiguous. V was pared by 5 bases and J by 0 bases, with 13 bases between. This CDR3 has 16 amino acids. The germline V gene encodes CDR1 MNHEY and CDR2 SMNVEV (reference sequence). CDR3 nucleotide sequence: TGTGCCAGCAGTAAGTCAGGAACAGCGAACACCGGGGAGCTGTTTTTT. Translating it yields CASSKSGTANTGELFF.

This clone turned up a few times. CDR3 coding DNA: TGTGCCAGCAGTCAACACCTTCTAGAGCAGAGGGAGCAGTACTTC. Its protein product is CASSQHLLEQREQYF. The chain uses TRBV7-2 and TRBJ2-7; no reliable D call. CDR1 is SGHTA and CDR2 is FQGNSA in the germline V gene. V was shortened by 6 bases and J by 7 bases, with 22 bases between the two germline ends. CDR3 length: 15 amino acids. Using reference TRBV7-2 and TRBJ2-7 for the parts outside the CDR3, the full variable domain is GAGVSQSPSNKVTEKGKDVELRCDPISGHTALYWYRQSLGQGLEFLIYFQGNSAPDKSGLPSDRFSAERTGGSVSTLTIQRTQQEDSAVYLCASSQHLLEQREQYFGPGTRLTVT.

The count of this clone is one. This sequence joins TRBV28 and TRBJ1-5; D is uncertain. This CDR3 region has 15 residues. Trimming took 7 bases from V and 3 from J, leaving 16 bases between them. CDR1 is MDHEN, CDR2 SYDVKM, per germline. The CDR3, as DNA: TGTGCCAGCATCTTTGAACCGGGAACCAATCAGCCCCAGCATTTT. Amino acids: CASIFEPGTNQPQHF.

On this clone itself: A far larger clone differs by one base, so this is likely a read error. The rearrangement uses TRBV1 and TRBJ2-2; TRBD2 is the table's D call, not checked against the DNA. TRBV1 is classified as a pseudogene. This CDR3 is built from 17 residues. The CDR3 loop is CTSSQASGRGNTGELFF. CDR3 sequence (DNA): TGCACCAGCAGCCAGGCTAGCGGGAGAGGTAACACCGGGGAGCTGTTTTTT.

This chain connects TRBV30 to TRBJ2-2, with 12 positions matching TRBD2. This CDR3 has 17 residues. V lost 3 bases to trimming and J lost 4 bases; unmatched junction nucleotides: 9. Germline CDR1 GTSNPN, CDR2 SVGIG (reference sequence). The CDR3: CAWSAGGLAGVTGELFF. For the CDR3, the DNA is TGTGCCTGGAGCGCCGGGGGACTAGCGGGCGTCACCGGGGAGCTGTTTTTT.

The gene calls are TRBV15 and TRBJ1-5; D may be TRBD1 (5 bases). The V gene lost 1 base and the J gene lost 5 bases, with 18 bases spanning the gap. The germline gives CDR1 LNHNV, CDR2 YYDKDF (reference sequence). The CDR3 covers 17 residues. CDR3 region: CATSRGRRGRGDQPQHF. In DNA form, the CDR3 reads TGTGCCACCAGCAGAGGCCGTCGGGGAAGGGGCGATCAGCCCCAGCATTTT.

The rearrangement uses TRBV7-9 and TRBJ2-4, with TRBD1 matching over 10 bases. Germline trimming cut 1 base from V and 7 bases from J; bases unmatched to any gene: 4. Looked up from germline, CDR1 is SEHNR and CDR2 is FQNEAQ (reference sequence). The CDR3 loop spans 15 amino acids. Here the CDR3 DNA reads TGTGCCAGCAGCTTAGTCGGGGGACAGGGGAACATTCAGTACTTC. It translates to CASSLVGGQGNIQYF.

The chain couples TRBV7-9 to TRBJ2-1; TRBD2 matches 7 bases. Germline V gene data show CDR1 as SEHNR and CDR2 as FQNEAQ (reference sequence). The CDR3 is 15 residues long. With V trimmed by 2 bases and J by 8 bases, 9 bases remained unmatched. The CDR3 sequence is CASSLTTSPRDEQFF. The DNA for the CDR3 is TGTGCCAGCAGCTTAACGACTAGCCCCCGGGATGAGCAGTTCTTC.